Presented here are 14 T cell receptor beta chains from one specimen sequenced in a study of response to subunit inactivated influenza vaccine. TCRdb used MiXCR to reprocess the RT-PCR reads, holding one entry per CDR3 protein. The repertoire consists of fewer than 800,000 distinct CDR3 sequences, with approximately 14% occurring once and the leading ten covering roughly 11%. Material: PBMCs from blood, obtained 11 to 12 days after vaccination. The receptors shown here come from a man aged 45 to 65 who received an inactivated influenza vaccine.

In this sample, this clonotype turned up a few times. The chain is built from TRBV29-1 and TRBJ1-2; perhaps TRBD1 as D (6 bases). The germline CDR1 and CDR2 sequences are SQVTM and ANQGSEA. V lost 4 bases to trimming and J lost 8 bases, with 17 bases between them. CDR3 length: 13 residues. The CDR3 coding sequence is TGCAGCGTTGTACCTCACAGGGTAGGCGGCTACACCTTC. This gives the protein CSVVPHRVGGYTF. Using reference TRBV29-1 and TRBJ1-2 for the parts outside the CDR3, the full variable domain is SAVISQKPSRDICQRGTSLTIQCQVDSQVTMMFWYRQQPGQSLTLIATANQGSEATYESGFVIDKFPISRPNLTFSTLTVSNMSPEDSSIYLCSVVPHRVGGYTFGSGTRLTVV.

The rearrangement joins TRBV5-1 to TRBJ2-3, with a weak D call TRBD1 (6 bases). The CDR3 sequence is 14 residues long. Germline V CDR1 and CDR2: SGHRS, YFSETQ. Trimming stripped 2 bases from V and 4 bases from J, with 11 bases between. CDR3 coding DNA: TGCGCCAGCAGCTTTCAGGGGTGGGCAGATACGCAGTATTTT. Its protein product is CASSFQGWADTQYF.

This clonotype was counted between two and nine times. V is TRBV11-2 and J is TRBJ1-6; TRBD1 matches 7 bases. The ends lost 5 bases at V and 4 bases at J; junction bases unmatched: 5. The CDR3 covers 15 residues. Germline CDR1 and CDR2: SGHAT and FQNNGV. The CDR3: CASSLGDRYNSPLHF. Written as DNA, the CDR3 is TGTGCCAGCAGCCTTGGGGACAGATATAATTCACCCCTCCACTTT.

This clonotype was counted only a few times. The chain carries TRBV7-6 and TRBJ1-2; 8 positions agree with TRBD1. Germline V gene data show CDR1 as SGHVS and CDR2 as FNYEAQ. This CDR3 region has 15 residues. Trimming cost V 1 base and J 3 bases; bases outside gene matches: 4. The CDR3 DNA reads TGTGCCAGCAGCTTAGGGGACAGGTTGGACTATGGCTACACCTTC. Protein product: CASSLGDRLDYGYTF.

This clonotype was seen at least ten times. The chain couples TRBV12-3 or TRBV12-4 to TRBJ2-3; maybe TRBD2 (6 bases). Trimming took off 4 bases at V and 0 bases at J, with 11 bases between the two ends. The CDR3 extends over 15 amino acids. DNA of the CDR3: TGTGCCAGCAGTTCGGAAGGGACTAGCACAGATACGCAGTATTTT. It translates to CASSSEGTSTDTQYF.

This clonotype was observed at least ten times. The V and J genes are TRBV28 and TRBJ1-6; 8 bases are a match to TRBD1. Germline CDR1 is MDHEN and CDR2 is SYDVKM. V was clipped by 3 bases and J by 8 bases; unmatched bases: 6. This CDR3 is built from 15 residues. The CDR3 coding sequence is TGTGCCAGCAGTTTCCGGGACAGGAGATATTCACCCCTCCACTTT. It is translated as CASSFRDRRYSPLHF.

The chain links TRBV7-9 to TRBJ1-2; possibly TRBD1 for D (6 bases). The CDR3 has 14 amino acids. The germline V and J ends were trimmed by 6 bases and 7 bases, with 18 bases remaining between them. Germline CDR1 SEHNR, CDR2 FQNEAQ (reference sequence). This CDR3 reads CASSEEGGIGGYTF. The CDR3, as DNA: TGTGCCAGCAGTGAAGAGGGGGGGATAGGTGGCTACACCTTC.

This clonotype showed up just a few times. The chain couples TRBV11-2 to TRBJ1-4, with D perhaps matching TRBD1 (6 bases). Trimming cost V 9 bases and J 8 bases, with 25 bases left between them. Germline loops: CDR1 SGHAT, CDR2 FQNNGV. The CDR3 spans 16 residues. CDR3 amino acids: CASQLKGGIQYEKLFF. As DNA, the CDR3 is TGTGCCAGTCAACTTAAGGGGGGAATACAGTACGAAAAACTGTTTTTT.

V usage is TRBV18 and J usage is TRBJ2-3; a possible D gene is TRBD2 (5 bases). Germline V gene data show CDR1 as KGHSH and CDR2 as LQKENI. The CDR3 length is 16 residues. Trimming removed 0 bases from V and 9 bases from J, with 19 bases in between. The CDR3 bases are TGTGCCAGCTCACCACCGATCGGGGTGGCTTTAGTGACGCAGTATTTT. It is translated as CASSPPIGVALVTQYF.

This clonotype appeared a few times. The germline gene is not matched at one end of the junction; a read error may be the cause. The V and J genes are TRBV3-1 and TRBJ1-5, with D uncertain. Per germline, CDR1 LGHDT and CDR2 YNNKEL (reference sequence). The length of the CDR3 is 9 residues. For the CDR3, the DNA is TGTGCCAGCAGTCAGCCCCAGCATTTT. Translation gives CASSQPQHF.

This clonotype was observed a handful of times. The gene calls are TRBV5-1 and TRBJ2-5; D is possibly TRBD1 (6 bases). This CDR3 spans 14 amino acids. CDR1 is SGHRS, CDR2 YFSETQ, per germline. V dropped 4 bases and J dropped 3 bases, with 13 bases sitting between them. The DNA of the CDR3 is TGCGCCAGCAGCCCCGGTGGGACAAAAGAGACCCAGTACTTC. Amino acids: CASSPGGTKETQYF.

In its sample, this clonotype was seen many times. The chain recombines TRBV18 with TRBJ2-1; 8 positions agree with TRBD2. The ends lost 0 bases at V and 5 bases at J; junction bases unmatched: 6. CDR3 length: 16 amino acids. Germline V gene data show CDR1 as KGHSH and CDR2 as LQKENI. The DNA of the CDR3 is TGTGCCAGCTCACCACCGGGCGGGGGGCCCCACAATGAGCAGTTCTTC. Amino acid sequence: CASSPPGGGPHNEQFF. Filled out from reference TRBV18 and TRBJ2-1, the complete variable domain reads NAGVMQNPRHLVRRRGQEARLRCSPMKGHSHVYWYRQLPEEGLKFMVYLQKENIIDESGMPKERFSAEFPKEGPSILRIQQVVRGDSAAYFCASSPPGGGPHNEQFFGPGTRLTVL.

The chain carries TRBV7-9 and TRBJ2-1; 10 positions agree with TRBD2. Germline CDR1 and CDR2: SEHNR and FQNEAQ (reference sequence). The J segment lost 3 bases and the V segment lost 6 bases, leaving 8 bases of the junction unmatched. CDR3 size: 16 residues. The CDR3 DNA follows: TGTGCCAGCAGAGGGCTAGCGGGGGTTCTCTACAATGAGCAGTTCTTC. Residues: CASRGLAGVLYNEQFF. The variable domain in full, with the rest retrieved from reference TRBV7-9 and TRBJ2-1, is DTGVSQNPRHKITKRGQNVTFRCDPISEHNRLYWYRQTLGQGPEFLTYFQNEAQLEKSRLLSDRFSAERPKGSFSTLEIQRTEQGDSAMYLCASRGLAGVLYNEQFFGPGTRLTVL.

The DNA for the CDR3 is TGTGCCAGCAGTTTTGCTAGCGGGAGGCTCACAGATACGCAGTATTTT. Translated, it gives CASSFASGRLTDTQYF. This chain joins TRBV12-3 or TRBV12-4 and TRBJ2-3, with 11 positions matching TRBD2. V shed 3 bases and J 2 bases; nucleotides not matched to a gene: 4. The CDR3 consists of 16 residues.